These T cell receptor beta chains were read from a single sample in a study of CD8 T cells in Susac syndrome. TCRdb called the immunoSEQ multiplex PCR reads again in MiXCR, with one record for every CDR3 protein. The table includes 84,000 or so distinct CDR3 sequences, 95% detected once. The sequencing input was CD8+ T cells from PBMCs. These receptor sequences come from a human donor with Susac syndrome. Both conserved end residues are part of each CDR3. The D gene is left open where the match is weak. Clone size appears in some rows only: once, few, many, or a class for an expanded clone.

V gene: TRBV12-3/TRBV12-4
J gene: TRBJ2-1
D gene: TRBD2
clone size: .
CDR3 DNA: TGTGCCAGCAGCCAGACTAGCGGGACATACAATGAGCAGTTCTTC
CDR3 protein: CASSQTSGTYNEQFF

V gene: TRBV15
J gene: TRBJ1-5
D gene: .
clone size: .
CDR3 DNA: TGTGCCATCTGCCCCCCCGGGGGTGGCAATCAGCCCCAGCATTTT
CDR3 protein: CAICPPGGGNQPQHF

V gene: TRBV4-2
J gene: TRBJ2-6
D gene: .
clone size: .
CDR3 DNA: TGTGCCAGCAGCCAAGATCACGTCTCTGGGGCCAACGTCCTGACTTTC
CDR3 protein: CASSQDHVSGANVLTF

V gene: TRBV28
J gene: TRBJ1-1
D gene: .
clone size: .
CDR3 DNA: TGTGCCAGCAGTTTCGGATATGAAGCTTTCTTT
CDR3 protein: CASSFGYEAFF

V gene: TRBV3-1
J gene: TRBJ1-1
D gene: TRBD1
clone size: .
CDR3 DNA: TGTGCCAGCAGCCAGGGGACAGGGGAAGCTTTCTTT
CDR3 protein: CASSQGTGEAFF

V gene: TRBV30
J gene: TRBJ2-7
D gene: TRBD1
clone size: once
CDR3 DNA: TGTGCCTGGAACTCGGACAGGGGAACTGGCGAGCAGTACTTC
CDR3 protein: CAWNSDRGTGEQYF

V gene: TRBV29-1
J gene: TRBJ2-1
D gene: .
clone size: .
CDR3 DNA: TGCAGCACTTTCCCTGGAGGCTACAATGAGCAGTTCTTC
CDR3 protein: CSTFPGGYNEQFF

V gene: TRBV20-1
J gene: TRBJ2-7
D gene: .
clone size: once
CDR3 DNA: TGCAGTGCCGATACGACCCCTGACAGTACCCTTTACGAGCAGTACTTC
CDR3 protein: CSADTTPDSTLYEQYF

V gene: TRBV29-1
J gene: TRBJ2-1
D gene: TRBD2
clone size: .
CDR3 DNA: TGCAGCTCTGGGGGAGGGGCTAGCCGTTCCAATGAGCAGTTCTTC
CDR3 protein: CSSGGGASRSNEQFF

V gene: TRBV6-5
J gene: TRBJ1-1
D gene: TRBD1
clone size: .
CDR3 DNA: TGTGCCAGCAGTTCGGGACAGAGTACTGAAGCTTTCTTT
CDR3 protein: CASSSGQSTEAFF

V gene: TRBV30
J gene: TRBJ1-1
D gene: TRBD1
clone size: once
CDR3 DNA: TGTGCCTGCGGGACAGGGGGGGATGTCACTGAAGCTTTCTTT
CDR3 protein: CACGTGGDVTEAFF

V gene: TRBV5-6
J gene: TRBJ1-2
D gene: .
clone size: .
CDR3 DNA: TGTGCCAGCAGCTTTCCCCGGGACACCCGCTACACCTTC
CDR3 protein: CASSFPRDTRYTF

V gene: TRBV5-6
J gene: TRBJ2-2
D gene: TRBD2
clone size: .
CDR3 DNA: TGTGCCAGCAGCTTACTAGCGGGGTTCACCGGGGAGCTGTTTTTT
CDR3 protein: CASSLLAGFTGELFF

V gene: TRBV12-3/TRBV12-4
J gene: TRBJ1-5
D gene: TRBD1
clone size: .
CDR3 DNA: TGTGCCAGCAGTAAGACAGGGCATGGCCAGCCCCAGCATTTT
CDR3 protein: CASSKTGHGQPQHF

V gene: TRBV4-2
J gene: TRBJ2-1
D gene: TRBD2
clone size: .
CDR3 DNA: TGTGCCAGCAGCCAAGAGTCCTCTGAGACTAGCGGGTTTGAGCAGTTCTTC
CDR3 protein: CASSQESSETSGFEQFF

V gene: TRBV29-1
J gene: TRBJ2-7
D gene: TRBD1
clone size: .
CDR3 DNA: TGCAGCGTTGAAGACGCCGGGACAGGGACGTCCTACGAGCAGTACTTC
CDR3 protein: CSVEDAGTGTSYEQYF

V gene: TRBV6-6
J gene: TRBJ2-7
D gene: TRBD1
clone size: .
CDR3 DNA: TGTGCCAGCAGGCCCGGACAGGGCGTCTACGAGCAGTACTTC
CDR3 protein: CASRPGQGVYEQYF

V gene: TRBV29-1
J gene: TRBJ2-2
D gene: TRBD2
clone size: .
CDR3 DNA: TGCAGCGTTCCGGGAGGGACGACCGGGGAGCTGTTTTTT
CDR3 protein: CSVPGGTTGELFF

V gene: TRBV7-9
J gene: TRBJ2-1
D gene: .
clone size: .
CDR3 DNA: TGTGCCAGCAGCTTATCACACGGGTACAATGAGCAGTTCTTC
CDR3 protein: CASSLSHGYNEQFF

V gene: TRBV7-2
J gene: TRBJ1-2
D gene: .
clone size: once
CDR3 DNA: TGTGCCAGCGGAGATGGCTACACCTTC
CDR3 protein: CASGDGYTF

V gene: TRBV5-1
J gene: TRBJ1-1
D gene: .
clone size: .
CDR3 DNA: TGCGCCAGCAGCTTGGTGCCTGCGAACACTGAAGCTTTCTTT
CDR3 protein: CASSLVPANTEAFF

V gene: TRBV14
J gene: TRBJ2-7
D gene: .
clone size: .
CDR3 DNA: TGTGCCAGCAGCCAGGGCAGGGGCTACGAGCAGTACTTC
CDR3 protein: CASSQGRGYEQYF

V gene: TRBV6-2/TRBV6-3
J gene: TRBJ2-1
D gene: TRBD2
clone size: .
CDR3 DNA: TGTGCCAGCAGCCCGACTAGCGCCTACAATGAGCAGTTCTTC
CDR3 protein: CASSPTSAYNEQFF

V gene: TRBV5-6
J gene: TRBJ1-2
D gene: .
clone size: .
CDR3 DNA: TGTGCCAGCAGCACGGACAAGAACTATGGCTACACCTTC
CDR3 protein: CASSTDKNYGYTF

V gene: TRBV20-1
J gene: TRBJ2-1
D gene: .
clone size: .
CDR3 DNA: TGCAGTGCTAGCGGGGAGAACTACAATGAGCAGTTCTTC
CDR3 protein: CSASGENYNEQFF

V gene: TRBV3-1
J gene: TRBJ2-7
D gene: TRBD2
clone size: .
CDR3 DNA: TGTGCCAGCAGCCCCTTAGCGGGAGCGGTCTACGAGCAGTACTTC
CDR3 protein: CASSPLAGAVYEQYF

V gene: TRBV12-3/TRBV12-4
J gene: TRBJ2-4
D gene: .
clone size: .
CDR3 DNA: TGTGCCAGCAGTCGCAGGGGTGGGTTAACCAAAAACATTCAGTACTTC
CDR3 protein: CASSRRGGLTKNIQYF

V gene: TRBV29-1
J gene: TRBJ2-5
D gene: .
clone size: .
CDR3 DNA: TGCAGCGTTGGTTCCAGGGCCCATTTCGGTGAGACCCAGTACTTC
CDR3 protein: CSVGSRAHFGETQYF

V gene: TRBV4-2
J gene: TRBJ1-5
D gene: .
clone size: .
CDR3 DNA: TGTGCCAGCAGCCAAGGTTCGGGGCAGCCCCAGCATTTT
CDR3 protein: CASSQGSGQPQHF

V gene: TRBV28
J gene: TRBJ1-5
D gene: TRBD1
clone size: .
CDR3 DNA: TGTGCCAGCAGTCCCACCGGACAGGGGGCATACCAGCCCCAGCATTTT
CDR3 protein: CASSPTGQGAYQPQHF

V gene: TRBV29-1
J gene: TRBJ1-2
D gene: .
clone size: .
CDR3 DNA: TGCAGCGCCATGGACAGTCACACTAACTATGGCTACACCTTC
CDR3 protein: CSAMDSHTNYGYTF

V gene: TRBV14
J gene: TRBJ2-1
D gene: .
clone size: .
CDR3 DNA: TGTGCCAGCTCCCCCTCAGGGGTTAGGGATGAGCAGTTCTTC
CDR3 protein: CASSPSGVRDEQFF

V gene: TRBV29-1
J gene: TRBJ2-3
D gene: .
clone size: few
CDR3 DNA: TGCAGCGTTTGGACAGATACGCAGTATTTT
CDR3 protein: CSVWTDTQYF

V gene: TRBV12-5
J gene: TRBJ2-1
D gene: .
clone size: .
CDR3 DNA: TGTGCTAGTGGTTTGGGGGACGGATACAATGAGCAGTTCTTC
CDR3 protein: CASGLGDGYNEQFF

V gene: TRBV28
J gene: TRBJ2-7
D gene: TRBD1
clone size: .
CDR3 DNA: TGTGCCAGCAGTCTAACAGGGGTGGATGGCAACGAGCAGTACTTC
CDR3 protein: CASSLTGVDGNEQYF

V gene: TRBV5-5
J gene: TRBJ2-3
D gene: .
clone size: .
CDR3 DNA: TGTGCCAGCAGCTTGACGCTAGCTCCAACTAGCACAGATACGCAGTATTTT
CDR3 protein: CASSLTLAPTSTDTQYF

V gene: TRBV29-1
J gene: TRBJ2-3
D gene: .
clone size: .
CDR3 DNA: TGCAGCGTTGTAGGCACTAGCACAGATACGCAGTATTTT
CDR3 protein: CSVVGTSTDTQYF

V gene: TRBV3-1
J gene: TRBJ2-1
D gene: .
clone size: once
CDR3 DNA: TGTGCCAGCAGCCAAGAGGGTGCTGAGCAGTTCTTC
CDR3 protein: CASSQEGAEQFF

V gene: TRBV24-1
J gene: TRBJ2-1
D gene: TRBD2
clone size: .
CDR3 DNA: TGTGCCACCAGTGCTTCTAGCGGGCTGAACAATGAGCAGTTCTTC
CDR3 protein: CATSASSGLNNEQFF

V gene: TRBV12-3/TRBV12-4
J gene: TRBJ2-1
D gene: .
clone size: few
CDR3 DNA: TGTGCCAGCAGCCCCGGGACTGCCTACAATGAGCAGTTCTTC
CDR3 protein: CASSPGTAYNEQFF

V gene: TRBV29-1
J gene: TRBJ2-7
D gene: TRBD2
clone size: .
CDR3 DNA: TGCAGCGTTCAAGGGACTAGCGGGAATACCCACTACGAGCAGTACTTC
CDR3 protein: CSVQGTSGNTHYEQYF

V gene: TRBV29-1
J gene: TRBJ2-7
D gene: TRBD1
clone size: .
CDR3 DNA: TGCAGCGTTGAAGGACAGGGTTTAGAGGGCGAGCAGTACTTC
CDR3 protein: CSVEGQGLEGEQYF

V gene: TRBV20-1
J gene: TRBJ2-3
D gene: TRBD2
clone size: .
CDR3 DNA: TGCAGTGCGCCTGCTGGGGAAAGCGGGAGGACAGATACGCAGTATTTT
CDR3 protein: CSAPAGESGRTDTQYF

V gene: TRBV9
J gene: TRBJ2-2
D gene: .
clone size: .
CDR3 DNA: TGTGCCAGCAGCGAGTCGACAGCTACCGGGGAGCTGTTTTTT
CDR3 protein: CASSESTATGELFF

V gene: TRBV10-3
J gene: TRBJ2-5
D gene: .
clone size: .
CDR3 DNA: TGTGCCATCAGCGGGGGGACAGACCAAGAGACCCAGTACTTC
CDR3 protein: CAISGGTDQETQYF